The rows below give T cell receptor beta chains drawn from one sample of a study of monozygotic twins with inflammatory bowel disease. Reanalyzing the 5' RACE reads, TCRdb keeps one entry per CDR3 protein, without DNA. This sample contains about 420,000 distinct CDR3 sequences. The sequenced sample consisted of blood. The receptors were gathered from a human donor with ulcerative colitis or Crohn's disease, or a healthy co-twin of an affected twin (not recorded which). Both conserved end residues are part of each CDR3.

TRBJ2-7,TRBV5-1,CASSSQGATYEQYF
TRBJ2-1,TRBV9,CASSPGGTSGEQFF
TRBJ2-7,TRBV3-1,CASSQGRSEQYF
TRBJ1-3,TRBV20-1,CSARDPTGGAPGNTIYF
TRBJ1-2,TRBV2,CASVEGWNSGYTF
TRBJ1-2,TRBV3-1,CASSQDGRLPYGYTF
TRBJ2-2,TRBV20-1,CSARVSGRAHGELFF
TRBJ2-1,TRBV5-6,CASSLGTSGGRSYNEQFF
TRBJ2-1,TRBV7-2,CASSYTGTSGDEQFF
TRBJ2-2,TRBV3-1,CASSQTPGGGTGELFF
TRBJ2-5,TRBV7-8,CASSLVEAWGYQETQYF
TRBJ2-3,TRBV20-1,CSAKTGGGTDTQYF
TRBJ2-3,TRBV7-8,CASSLGVRENTDTQYF
TRBJ2-1,TRBV13,CASSLGMRKRREGLYNEQFF
TRBJ1-2,TRBV5-6,CASSLDRDGYTF
TRBJ2-2,TRBV5-1,CASSLLDPGRAGELFF
TRBJ1-5,TRBV12-3/TRBV12-4,CASSLGQGWGNQPQHF
TRBJ2-1,TRBV7-9,CASSFSDQPNYNEQFF
TRBJ2-5,TRBV7-9,CASSLDPAVMTQYF
TRBJ2-5,TRBV18,CASSPGGLGQETQYF
TRBJ2-7,TRBV20-1,CSARVAFSGFYEQYF
TRBJ2-1,TRBV14,CASSQDPAASYNEQFF
TRBJ2-1,TRBV30,CAWSTYNEQFF
TRBJ1-3,TRBV20-1,CSAVNRQYSGNTIYF
TRBJ2-7,TRBV30,CAWSGGGSSYEQYF
TRBJ2-1,TRBV28,CASSPRSSGRAEFF
TRBJ2-1,TRBV5-4,CASSFSQRGGGEQFF
TRBJ1-1,TRBV20-1,CSARREVYNTEAFF